This TCR beta chain was found in a study of cytomegalovirus exposure and HLA in healthy donors. With 6 bases removed from V and 6 bases from J, the gap between germline ends came to 12 bases. CDR1 and CDR2 from the germline V gene are SGHTA and FQGTGA. The CDR3 has 13 residues. A word on this clone: Its antigen is currently unknown.

Study-level results: Most CMV-associated TCR beta chains appeared HLA-restricted in a later analysis. Some TCR beta chains (approximately 180 of them) were listed as cytomegalovirus-associated.

Vbeta (60) and Jbeta (13) primers were used in the PCR. Assay: immunoSEQ multiplex PCR; the TCRdb copy retains only in-frame clones and omits some. The sample holds roughly 180,000 clones, just over 75% seen once. This sequence originates from a woman aged 55-69 years in good health and CMV-seropositive. Material: PBMCs. The chain is built from TRBV7-3 and TRBJ2-1, with a weak D call TRBD2 (6 bases). In DNA, the CDR3 is TGTGCCAGCAGACCCCCCGGGGGCAATGAGCAGTTCTTC. Translated, it gives CASRPPGGNEQFF.